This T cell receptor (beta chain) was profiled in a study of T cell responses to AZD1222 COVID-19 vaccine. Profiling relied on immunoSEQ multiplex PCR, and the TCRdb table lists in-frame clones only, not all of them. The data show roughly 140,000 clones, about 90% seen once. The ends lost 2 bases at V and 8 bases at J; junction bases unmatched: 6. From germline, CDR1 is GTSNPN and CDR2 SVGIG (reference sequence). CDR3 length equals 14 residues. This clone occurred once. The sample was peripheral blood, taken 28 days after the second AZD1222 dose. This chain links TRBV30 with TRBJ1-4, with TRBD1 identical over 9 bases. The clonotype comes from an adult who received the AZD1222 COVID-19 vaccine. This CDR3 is CAWSSGTGWEKLFF. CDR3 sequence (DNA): TGTGCCTGGAGTTCCGGGACAGGGTGGGAAAAACTGTTTTTT.